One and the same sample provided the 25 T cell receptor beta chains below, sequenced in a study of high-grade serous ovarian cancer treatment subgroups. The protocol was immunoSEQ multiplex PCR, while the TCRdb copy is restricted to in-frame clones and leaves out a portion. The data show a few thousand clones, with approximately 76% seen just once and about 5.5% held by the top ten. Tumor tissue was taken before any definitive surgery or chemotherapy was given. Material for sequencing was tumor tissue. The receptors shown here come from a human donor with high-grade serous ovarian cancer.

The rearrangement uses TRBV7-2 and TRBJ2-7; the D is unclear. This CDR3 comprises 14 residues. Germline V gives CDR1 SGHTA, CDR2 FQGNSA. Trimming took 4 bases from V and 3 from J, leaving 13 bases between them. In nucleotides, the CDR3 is TGTGCCAGCAGCTATGACACCGCGGACTACGAGCAGTACTTC. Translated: CASSYDTADYEQYF.

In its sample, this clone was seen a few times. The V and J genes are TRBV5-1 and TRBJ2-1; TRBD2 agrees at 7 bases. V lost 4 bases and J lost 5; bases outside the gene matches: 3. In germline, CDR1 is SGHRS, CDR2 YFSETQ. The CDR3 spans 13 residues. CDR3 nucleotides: TGCGCCAGCAGCGCGGGACTAAACAATGAGCAGTTCTTC. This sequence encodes CASSAGLNNEQFF.

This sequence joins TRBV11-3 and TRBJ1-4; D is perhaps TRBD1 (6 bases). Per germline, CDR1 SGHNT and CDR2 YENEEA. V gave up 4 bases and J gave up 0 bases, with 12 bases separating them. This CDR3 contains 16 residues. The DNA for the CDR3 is TGTGCCAGCAGCTGGAAGGGGGGTGCAACTAATGAAAAACTGTTTTTT. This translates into CASSWKGGATNEKLFF. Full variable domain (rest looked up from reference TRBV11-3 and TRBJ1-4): EAGVVQSPRYKIIEKKQPVAFWCNPISGHNTLYWYLQNLGQGPELLIRYENEEAVDDSQLPKDRFSAERLKGVDSTLKIQPAELGDSAVYLCASSWKGGATNEKLFFGSGTQLSVL.

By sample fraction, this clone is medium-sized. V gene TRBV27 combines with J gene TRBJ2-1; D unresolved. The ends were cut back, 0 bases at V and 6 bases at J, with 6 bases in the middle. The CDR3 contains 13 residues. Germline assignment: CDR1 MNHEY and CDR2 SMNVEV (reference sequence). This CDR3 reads CASSLSKGNEQFF. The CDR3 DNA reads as TGTGCCAGCAGTTTATCGAAGGGCAATGAGCAGTTCTTC.

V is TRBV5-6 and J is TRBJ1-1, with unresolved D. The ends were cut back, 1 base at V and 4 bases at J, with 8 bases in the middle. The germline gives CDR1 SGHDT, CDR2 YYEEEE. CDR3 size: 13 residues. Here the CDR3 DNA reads TGTGCCAGCAGCTTGACGGGTCCCACTGAAGCTTTCTTT. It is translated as CASSLTGPTEAFF.

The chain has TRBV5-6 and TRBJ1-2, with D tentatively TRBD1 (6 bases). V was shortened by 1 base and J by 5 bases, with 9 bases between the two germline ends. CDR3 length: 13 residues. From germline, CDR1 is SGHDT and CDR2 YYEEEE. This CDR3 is CASSLRGGYGYTF. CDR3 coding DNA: TGTGCCAGCAGCTTGCGAGGGGGGTATGGCTACACCTTC.

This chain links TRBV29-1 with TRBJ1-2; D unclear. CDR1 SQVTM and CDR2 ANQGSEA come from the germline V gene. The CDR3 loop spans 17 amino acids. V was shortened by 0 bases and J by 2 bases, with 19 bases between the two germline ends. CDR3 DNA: TGCAGCGTTGAAGACCTACGTGGGGTATCGGCGAACTATGGCTACACCTTC. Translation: CSVEDLRGVSANYGYTF.

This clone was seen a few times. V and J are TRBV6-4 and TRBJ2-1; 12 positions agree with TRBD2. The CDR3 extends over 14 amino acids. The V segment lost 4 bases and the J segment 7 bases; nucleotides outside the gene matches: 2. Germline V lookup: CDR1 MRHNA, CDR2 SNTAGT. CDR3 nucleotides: TGTGCCAGCAGTGCCGGGACTAGCGGGAATGAGCAGTTCTTC. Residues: CASSAGTSGNEQFF.

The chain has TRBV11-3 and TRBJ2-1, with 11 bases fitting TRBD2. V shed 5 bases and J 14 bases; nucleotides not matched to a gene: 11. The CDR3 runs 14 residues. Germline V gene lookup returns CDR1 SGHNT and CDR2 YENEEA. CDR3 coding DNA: TGTGCCAGCAGCCTAGCGGGAGGCCATAGTTCGGAGTTCTTC. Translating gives CASSLAGGHSSEFF.

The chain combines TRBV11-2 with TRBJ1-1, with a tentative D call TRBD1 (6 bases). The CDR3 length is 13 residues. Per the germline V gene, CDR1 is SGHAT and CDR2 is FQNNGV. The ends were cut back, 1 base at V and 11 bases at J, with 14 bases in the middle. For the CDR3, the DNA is TGTGCCAGCAGCTTAGTTTTGGACAGCGGGGCTTTCTTT. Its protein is CASSLVLDSGAFF.

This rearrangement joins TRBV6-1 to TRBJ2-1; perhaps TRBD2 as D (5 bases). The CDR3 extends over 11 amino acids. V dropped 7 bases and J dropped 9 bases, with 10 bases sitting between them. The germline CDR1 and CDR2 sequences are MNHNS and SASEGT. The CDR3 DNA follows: TGTGCCAGCACTTCGGGGTTTGAGCAGTTCTTC. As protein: CASTSGFEQFF.

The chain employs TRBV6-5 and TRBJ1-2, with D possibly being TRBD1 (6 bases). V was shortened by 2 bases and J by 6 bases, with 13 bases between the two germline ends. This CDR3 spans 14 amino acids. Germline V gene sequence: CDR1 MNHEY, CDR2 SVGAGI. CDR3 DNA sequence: TGTGCCAGCAGTTACGGACAGACGGGTAATGGCTACACCTTC. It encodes CASSYGQTGNGYTF.

The CDR3 loop is CAWNQGTGGGYGYTF. The CDR3, as DNA: TGTGCCTGGAACCAAGGGACAGGAGGTGGCTATGGCTACACCTTC. The rearrangement links TRBV30 to TRBJ1-2; 8 bases align to TRBD1. The CDR3 has 15 residues. Germline CDR1 GTSNPN, CDR2 SVGIG (reference sequence). After removal of 4 bases from V and 4 bases from J, the junction contained 11 bases not matched to a gene.

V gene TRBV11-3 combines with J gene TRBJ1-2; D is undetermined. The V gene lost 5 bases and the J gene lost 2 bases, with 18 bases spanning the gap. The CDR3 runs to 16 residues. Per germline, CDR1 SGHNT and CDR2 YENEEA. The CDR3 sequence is CASSHLLVRRNYGYTF. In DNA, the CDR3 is TGTGCCAGCAGCCACCTCTTGGTCAGGCGGAACTATGGCTACACCTTC.

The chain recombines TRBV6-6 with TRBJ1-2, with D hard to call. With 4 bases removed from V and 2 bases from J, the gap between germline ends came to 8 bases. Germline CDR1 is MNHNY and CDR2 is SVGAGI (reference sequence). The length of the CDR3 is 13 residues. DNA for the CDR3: TGTGCCAGCAGTTTGGGTTTGAACTATGGCTACACCTTC. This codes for CASSLGLNYGYTF.

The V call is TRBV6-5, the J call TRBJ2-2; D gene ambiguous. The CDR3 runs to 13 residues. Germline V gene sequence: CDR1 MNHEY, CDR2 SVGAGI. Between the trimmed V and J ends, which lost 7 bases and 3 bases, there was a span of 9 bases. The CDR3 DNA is TGTGCCAGCACCGGTGGGTACACCGGGGAGCTGTTTTTT. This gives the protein CASTGGYTGELFF.

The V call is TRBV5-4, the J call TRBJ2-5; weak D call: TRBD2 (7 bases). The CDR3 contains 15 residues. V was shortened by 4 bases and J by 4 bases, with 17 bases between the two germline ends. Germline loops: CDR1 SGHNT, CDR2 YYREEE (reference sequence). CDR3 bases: TGTGCCAGCAGCCCGATGGGGGGGGCCAGAGAGACCCAGTACTTC. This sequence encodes CASSPMGGARETQYF.

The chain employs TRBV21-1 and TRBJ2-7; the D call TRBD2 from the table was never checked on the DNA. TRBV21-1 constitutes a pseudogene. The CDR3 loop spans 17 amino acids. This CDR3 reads CASSLRSGWASRREQYF. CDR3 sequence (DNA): TGTGCCAGCAGCTTACGAAGTGGGTGGGCCAGCCGGAGGGAGCAGTACTTC.

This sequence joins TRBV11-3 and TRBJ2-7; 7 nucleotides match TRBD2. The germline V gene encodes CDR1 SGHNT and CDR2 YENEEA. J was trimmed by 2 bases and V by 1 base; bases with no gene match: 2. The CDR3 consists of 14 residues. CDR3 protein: CASSLAGGAYEQYF. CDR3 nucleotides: TGTGCCAGCAGCTTAGCTGGGGGGGCCTACGAGCAGTACTTC.

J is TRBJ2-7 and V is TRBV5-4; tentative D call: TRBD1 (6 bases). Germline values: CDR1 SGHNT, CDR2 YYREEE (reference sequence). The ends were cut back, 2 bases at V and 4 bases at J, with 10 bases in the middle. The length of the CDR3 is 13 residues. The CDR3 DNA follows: TGTGCCAGCAGCTTCGACAGGAGTTACGAGCAGTACTTC. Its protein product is CASSFDRSYEQYF.

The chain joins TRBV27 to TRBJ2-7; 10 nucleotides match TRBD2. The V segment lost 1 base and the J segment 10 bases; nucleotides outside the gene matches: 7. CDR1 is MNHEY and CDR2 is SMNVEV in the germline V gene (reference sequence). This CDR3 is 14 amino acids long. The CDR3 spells CASSLLASGRVQYF. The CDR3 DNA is TGTGCCAGCAGTTTATTGGCTAGCGGGAGAGTACAGTACTTC.

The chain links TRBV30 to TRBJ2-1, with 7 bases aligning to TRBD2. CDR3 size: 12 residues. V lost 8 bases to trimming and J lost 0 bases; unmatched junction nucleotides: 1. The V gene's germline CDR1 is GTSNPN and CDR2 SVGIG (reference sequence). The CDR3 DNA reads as TGTGCCACTAGCGCCTCCTACAATGAGCAGTTCTTC. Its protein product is CATSASYNEQFF.

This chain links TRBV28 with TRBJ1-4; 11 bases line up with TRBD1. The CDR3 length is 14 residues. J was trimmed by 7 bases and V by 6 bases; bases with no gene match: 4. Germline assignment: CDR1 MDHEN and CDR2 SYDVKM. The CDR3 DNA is TGTGCCAGCAGCGGACAGGGGGCGCGTGAAAAACTGTTTTTT. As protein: CASSGQGAREKLFF.

The CDR3 bases are TGTGCCATCAGGGGGGGGGCCAATTCCTACGAGCAGTACTTC. Translated: CAIRGGANSYEQYF. This chain connects TRBV10-3 to TRBJ2-7; D is perhaps TRBD2 (7 bases). The CDR3 runs to 14 residues. V was shortened by 6 bases and J by 1 base, with 13 bases between the two germline ends. The germline gives CDR1 ENHRY, CDR2 SYGVKD.

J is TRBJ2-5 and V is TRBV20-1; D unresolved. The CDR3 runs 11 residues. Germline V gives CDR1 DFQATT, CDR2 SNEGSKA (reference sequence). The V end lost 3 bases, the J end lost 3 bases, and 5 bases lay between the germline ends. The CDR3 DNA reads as TGCAGTGCTAGGAGCGAAGAGACCCAGTACTTC. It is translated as CSARSEETQYF.